This TCR beta chain is from a study of beta chain features in type 1 diabetes. Germline CDR1 and CDR2: MNHEY and SVGAGI. The CDR3 covers 14 residues. V lost 4 bases to trimming and J lost 5 bases; unmatched junction nucleotides: 4. Sequenced material consisted of expressed TCRB transcripts (all of the isolated RNA was reverse transcribed). The average read count of naive, central memory and regulatory T cell samples was approximately 4 million. Method: immunoSEQ multiplex PCR; TCRdb's copy keeps in-frame clones and lacks some. This table holds a few hundred thousand clones, less than 15% found once. Study-level findings and limits: More deletions and fewer insertions at VDJ junctions were seen in type 1 diabetes patients. It was not settled here whether HLA type affects TCRB rearrangement.

Sorted populations all had greater than 95% purity. This clone was recorded a few times. Its antigen remains unknown. The receptor's source is a woman under 30 in good health. The J gene is TRBJ2-3, the V gene TRBV6-5, with 9 bases lining up with TRBD2. The sample comprised naive CD4+ T cells from blood. CDR3 sequence reads: CASSSRLAEDTQYF. The DNA for the CDR3 is TGTGCCAGCAGTTCCCGACTAGCGGAAGATACGCAGTATTTT.